The clone carrying this T cell receptor (beta chain) was picked up many times. What it binds is not known. The sample originates from a study of T cells in Graves' hyperthyroidism and ophthalmopathy. Lactation, pregnancy, other autoimmune disease or uncontrolled infection led to exclusion of patients. This CDR3 contains 13 residues. V lost 6 bases, J lost 7 bases, and 4 bases stayed unmatched. Amplification yielded TCR beta CDR3 regions, with RNA transcripts as the source. The HTBI primer set was used in a first-round RT-PCR of the TCR CDR3. Each CDR3 protein is one row after TCRdb ran MiXCR on the multiplex PCR reads. The data show around 700,000 distinct CDR3 sequences, with about 17% seen just once and 16% held by the top ten. Study-level results: Blood samples included most of the expanded thyroid clonotypes exceeding 0.001.

This chain joins TRBV12-3 or TRBV12-4 and TRBJ2-5; 11 positions match TRBD1. The specimen was blood. The TCR was taken from a woman in her 50s with Graves' hyperthyroidism that later progressed to Graves' ophthalmopathy. In DNA, the CDR3 is TGTGCCAGCAGCTCCGGGACAGGGGGGACCCAGTACTTC. Residues: CASSSGTGGTQYF.